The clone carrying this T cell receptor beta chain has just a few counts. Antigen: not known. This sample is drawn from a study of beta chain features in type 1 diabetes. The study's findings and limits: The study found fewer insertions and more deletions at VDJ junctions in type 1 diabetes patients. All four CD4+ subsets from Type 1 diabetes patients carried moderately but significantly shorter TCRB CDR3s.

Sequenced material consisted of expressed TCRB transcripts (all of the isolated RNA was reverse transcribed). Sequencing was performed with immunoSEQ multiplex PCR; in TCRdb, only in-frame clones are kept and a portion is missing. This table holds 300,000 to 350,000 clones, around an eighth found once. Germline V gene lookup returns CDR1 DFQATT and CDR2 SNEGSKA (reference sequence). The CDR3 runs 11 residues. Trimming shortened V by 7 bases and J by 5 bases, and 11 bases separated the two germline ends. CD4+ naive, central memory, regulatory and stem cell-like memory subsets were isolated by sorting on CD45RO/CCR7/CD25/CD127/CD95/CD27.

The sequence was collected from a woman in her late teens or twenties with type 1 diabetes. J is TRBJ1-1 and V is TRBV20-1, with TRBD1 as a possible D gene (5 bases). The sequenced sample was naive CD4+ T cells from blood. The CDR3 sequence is CSGARGTEAFF. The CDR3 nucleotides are TGCAGTGGCGCGCGGGGGACTGAAGCTTTCTTT.